The present TCR beta chain was sequenced within a study of blood T cells in healthy people across ages. A second PCR, run for about 7 to 12 cycles, used a sample-barcoded 5' primer plus a J-beta primer mix. Each TCR beta cDNA got a 12-nucleotide random molecular identifier. TCRdb analysed the 5' RACE reads with MiXCR anew, one entry per CDR3 protein. This table holds around 940,000 distinct CDR3 sequences, just over 50% found once. Trimming pared 0 bases from V and 5 bases from J, leaving 13 bases between. Germline CDR1 DFQATT, CDR2 SNEGSKA (reference sequence). The CDR3 has 14 residues. Of note for this clonotype: Antigen: not known.

Overall study results and limits: Among long-lived donors, naive CD4+ cells were more numerous and diversity higher than in aged donors. Changes in expanded clonotypes were possibly confounded, as the CMV status of donors was unknown.

Per-sample PBMC isolation yielded at least 6.5 million cells. This chain joins TRBV20-1 and TRBJ1-2; D is ambiguous. Sequenced material: blood. The clonotype originates from a woman aged 60-75 years in good health. CDR3 in DNA: TGCAGTGCTAGAGATCAGCTATCCGGATATGGCTACACCTTC. This codes for CSARDQLSGYGYTF.